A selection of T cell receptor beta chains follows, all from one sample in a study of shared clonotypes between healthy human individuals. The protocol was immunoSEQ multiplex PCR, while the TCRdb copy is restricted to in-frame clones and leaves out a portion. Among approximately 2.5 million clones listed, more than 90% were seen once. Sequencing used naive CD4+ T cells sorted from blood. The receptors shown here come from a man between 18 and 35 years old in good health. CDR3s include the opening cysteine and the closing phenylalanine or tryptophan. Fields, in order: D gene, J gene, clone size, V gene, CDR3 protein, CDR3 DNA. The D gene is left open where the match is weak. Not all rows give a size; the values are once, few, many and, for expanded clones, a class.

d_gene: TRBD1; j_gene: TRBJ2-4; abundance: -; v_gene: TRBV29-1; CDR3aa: CSGGTGKNIQYF; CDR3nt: TGCAGCGGGGGGACAGGCAAAAACATTCAGTACTTC
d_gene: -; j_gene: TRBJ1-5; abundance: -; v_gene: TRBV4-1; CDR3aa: CASNQFEDSNQPQHF; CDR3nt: TGCGCCAGCAACCAATTCGAAGATAGCAATCAGCCCCAGCATTTT
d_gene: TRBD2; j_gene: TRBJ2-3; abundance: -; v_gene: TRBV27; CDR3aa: CASRLAGGVADTQYF; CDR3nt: TGTGCCAGCAGACTAGCGGGGGGAGTGGCAGATACGCAGTATTTT
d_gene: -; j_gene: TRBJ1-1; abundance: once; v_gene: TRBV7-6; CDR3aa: CASSLDSQTEAFF; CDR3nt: TGTGCCAGCAGCTTAGACTCCCAGACTGAAGCTTTCTTT
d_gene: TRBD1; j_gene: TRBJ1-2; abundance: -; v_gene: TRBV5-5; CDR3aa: CASSSRGEHGYTF; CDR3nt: TGTGCCAGCAGCTCCAGGGGGGAACATGGCTACACCTTC
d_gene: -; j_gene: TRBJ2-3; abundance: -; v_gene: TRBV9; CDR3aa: CASSVESSYTQYF; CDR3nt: TGTGCCAGCAGCGTAGAATCCAGCTATACGCAGTATTTT
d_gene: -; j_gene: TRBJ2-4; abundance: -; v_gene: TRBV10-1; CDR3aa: CASSEGAKNIQYF; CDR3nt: TGCGCCAGCAGTGAGGGGGCCAAAAACATTCAGTACTTC
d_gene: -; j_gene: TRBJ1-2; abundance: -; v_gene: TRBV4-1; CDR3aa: CASSQASEIYGYTF; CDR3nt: TGCGCCAGCAGCCAAGCCTCAGAAATCTATGGCTACACCTTC
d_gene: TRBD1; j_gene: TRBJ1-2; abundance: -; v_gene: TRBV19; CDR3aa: CASSIYQGVANYGYTF; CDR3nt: TGTGCCAGTAGTATTTACCAGGGGGTCGCTAACTATGGCTACACCTTC
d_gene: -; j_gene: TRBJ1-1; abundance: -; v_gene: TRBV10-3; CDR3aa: CATSDQGGSTEAFF; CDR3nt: TGTGCCACCTCCGATCAGGGAGGTAGCACTGAAGCTTTCTTT
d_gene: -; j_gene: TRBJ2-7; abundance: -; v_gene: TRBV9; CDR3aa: CASSESGLIPQYF; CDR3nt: TGTGCCAGCAGCGAGAGTGGATTAATACCGCAGTACTTC
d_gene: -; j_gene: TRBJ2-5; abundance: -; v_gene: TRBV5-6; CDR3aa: CASSLGSGIQETQYF; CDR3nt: TGTGCCAGCAGCCTTGGTTCCGGAATCCAAGAGACCCAGTACTTC
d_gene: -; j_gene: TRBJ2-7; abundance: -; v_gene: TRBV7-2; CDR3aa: CASSLGLRLTYEQYF; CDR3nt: TGTGCCAGCAGCTTAGGACTCAGGTTGACCTACGAGCAGTACTTC
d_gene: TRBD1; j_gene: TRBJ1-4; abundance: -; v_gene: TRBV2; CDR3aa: CASSERTGVEKLFF; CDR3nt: TGTGCCAGCAGTGAACGGACAGGGGTCGAAAAACTGTTTTTT
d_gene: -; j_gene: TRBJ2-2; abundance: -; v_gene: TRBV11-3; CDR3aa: CASSLGGSYTGELFF; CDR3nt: TGTGCCAGCAGCTTAGGGGGCAGCTACACCGGGGAGCTGTTTTTT
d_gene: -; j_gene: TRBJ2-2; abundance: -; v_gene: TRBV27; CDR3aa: CASSLLGTGELFF; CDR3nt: TGTGCCAGCAGTTTACTGGGCACCGGGGAGCTGTTTTTT
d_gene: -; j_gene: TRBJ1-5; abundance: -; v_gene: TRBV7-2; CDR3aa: CASSLKGPPSQPQHF; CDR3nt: TGTGCCAGCAGCTTAAAGGGACCCCCAAGCCAGCCCCAGCATTTT
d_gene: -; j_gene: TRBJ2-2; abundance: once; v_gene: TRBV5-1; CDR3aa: CASSLSQAGTGELFF; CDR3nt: TGCGCCAGCAGCTTGAGCCAAGCTGGGACCGGGGAGCTGTTTTTT
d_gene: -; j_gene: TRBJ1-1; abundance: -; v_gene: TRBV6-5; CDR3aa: CASSLLGRSNTEAFF; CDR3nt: TGTGCCAGCAGTCTCCTGGGACGGTCGAACACTGAAGCTTTCTTT
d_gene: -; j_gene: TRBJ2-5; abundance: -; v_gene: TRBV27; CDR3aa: CASSLTPTQYF; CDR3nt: TGTGCCAGCAGTTTAACCCCCACCCAGTACTTC
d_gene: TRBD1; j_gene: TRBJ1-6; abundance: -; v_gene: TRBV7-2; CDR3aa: CASSSDRGPNSPLHF; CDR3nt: TGTGCCAGCAGCTCAGACAGGGGGCCTAATTCACCCCTCCACTTT
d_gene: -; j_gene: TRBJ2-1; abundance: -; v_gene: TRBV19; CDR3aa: CASSVLGSGNEQFF; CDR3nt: TGTGCCAGTAGTGTGCTGGGGAGTGGGAATGAGCAGTTCTTC
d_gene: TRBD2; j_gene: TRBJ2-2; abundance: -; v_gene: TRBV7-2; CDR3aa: CASSRRTSGSTGELFF; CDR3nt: TGTGCCAGCAGCAGAAGGACTAGCGGGAGTACCGGGGAGCTGTTTTTT
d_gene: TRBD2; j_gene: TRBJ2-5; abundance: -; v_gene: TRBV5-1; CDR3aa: CASSRRLAGGQQETQYF; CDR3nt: TGCGCCAGCAGCCGAAGACTAGCGGGGGGGCAACAAGAGACCCAGTACTTC
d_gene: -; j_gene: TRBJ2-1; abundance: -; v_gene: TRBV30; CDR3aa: CAWSGTGSRQFF; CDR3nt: TGTGCCTGGAGCGGAACAGGGAGCAGGCAGTTCTTC
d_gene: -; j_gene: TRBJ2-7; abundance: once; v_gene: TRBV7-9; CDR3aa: CASNGGRSSYEQYF; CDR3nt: TGTGCCAGCAACGGAGGCAGGAGCTCCTACGAGCAGTACTTC
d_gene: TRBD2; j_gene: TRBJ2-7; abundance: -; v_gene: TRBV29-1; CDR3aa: CSVDERGMSSYEQYF; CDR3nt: TGCAGCGTTGATGAGCGGGGTATGAGCTCTTACGAGCAGTACTTC
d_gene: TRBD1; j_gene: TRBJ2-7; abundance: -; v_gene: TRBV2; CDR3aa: CASSRDRQYEQYF; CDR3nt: TGTGCCAGCAGTCGGGACAGACAGTACGAGCAGTACTTC
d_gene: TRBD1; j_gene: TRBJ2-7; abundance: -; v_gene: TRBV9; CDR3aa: CASSVSGDRVREQYF; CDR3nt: TGTGCCAGCAGCGTATCCGGGGACAGGGTGCGGGAGCAGTACTTC
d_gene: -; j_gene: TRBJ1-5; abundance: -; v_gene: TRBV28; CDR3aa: CASSLVGGAGNQPQHF; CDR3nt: TGTGCCAGCAGTTTGGTGGGGGGGGCCGGCAATCAGCCCCAGCATTTT
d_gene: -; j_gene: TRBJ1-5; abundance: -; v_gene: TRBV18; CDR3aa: CASSPGANQPQHF; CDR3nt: TGTGCCAGCTCACCAGGGGCAAATCAGCCCCAGCATTTT
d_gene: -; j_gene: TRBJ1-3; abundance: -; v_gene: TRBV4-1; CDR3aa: CASSQDSEGNGNTIYF; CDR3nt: TGCGCCAGCAGCCAAGACAGCGAGGGTAATGGAAACACCATATATTTT
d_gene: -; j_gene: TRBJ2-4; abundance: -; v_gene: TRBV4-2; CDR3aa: CASSQVGYGIQYF; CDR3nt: TGTGCCAGCAGCCAAGTAGGGTACGGCATTCAGTACTTC
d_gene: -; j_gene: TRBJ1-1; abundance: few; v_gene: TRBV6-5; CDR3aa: CASSYSQDTNTEAFF; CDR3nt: TGTGCCAGCAGTTACTCCCAGGACACGAACACTGAAGCTTTCTTT
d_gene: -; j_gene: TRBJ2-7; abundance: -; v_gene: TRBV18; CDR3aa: CASSPPGIERSSYEQYF; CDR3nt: TGTGCCAGCTCACCACCGGGGATCGAGCGGAGCTCCTACGAGCAGTACTTC
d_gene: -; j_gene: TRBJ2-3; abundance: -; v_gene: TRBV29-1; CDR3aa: CSVDSSTDTQYF; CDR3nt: TGCAGCGTTGACTCCAGCACAGATACGCAGTATTTT
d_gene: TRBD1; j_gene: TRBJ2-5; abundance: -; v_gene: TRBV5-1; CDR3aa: CASSFGQGQETQYF; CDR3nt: TGCGCCAGCAGCTTCGGACAGGGTCAAGAGACCCAGTACTTC
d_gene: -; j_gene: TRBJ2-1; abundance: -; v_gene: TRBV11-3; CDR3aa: CASSSDTLTYNEQFF; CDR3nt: TGTGCCAGCAGCTCCGACACCTTAACCTACAATGAGCAGTTCTTC